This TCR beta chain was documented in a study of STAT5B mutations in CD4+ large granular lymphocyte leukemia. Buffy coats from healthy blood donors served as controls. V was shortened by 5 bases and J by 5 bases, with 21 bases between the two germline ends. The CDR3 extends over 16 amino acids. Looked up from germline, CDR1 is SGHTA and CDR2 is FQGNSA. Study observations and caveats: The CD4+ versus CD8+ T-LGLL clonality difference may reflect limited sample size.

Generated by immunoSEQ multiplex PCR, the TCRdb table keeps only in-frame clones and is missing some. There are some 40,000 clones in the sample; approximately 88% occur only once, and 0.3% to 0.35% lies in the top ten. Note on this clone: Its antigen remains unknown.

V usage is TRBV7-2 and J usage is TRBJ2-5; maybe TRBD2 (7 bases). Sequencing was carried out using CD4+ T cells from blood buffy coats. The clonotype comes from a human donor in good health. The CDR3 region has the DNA TGTGCCAGCAGCCCGGCGTGGGGGGGGGCCGTTGAGACCCAGTACTTC. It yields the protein CASSPAWGGAVETQYF.